This T cell receptor beta chain was sequenced in a study of T cell responses to AZD1222 COVID-19 vaccine (dated by TCRdb to the early 2020s). Regarding the complete study: Because spike-specific TCR depth and breadth did not differ between the two schedules, AZD1222 recipients who got a second dose at roughly 4 weeks were pooled with those who got a second dose at roughly 12 weeks. TCR sequencing was performed for roughly 250 trial participants, of whom around 200 were given two doses of AZD1222 and around 26 were given two doses of MenACWY control vaccine. Enrollment into the trials was organized by age into subgroups of 18-55, 56-69 and 70-plus years, and those subgroups contained approximately 160, 26 and 62 TCR-sequenced participants, respectively. Study-wide conclusions, independent of this receptor: In the small 56-69-year group, the increase in depth fell short of significance, most likely because of low power. Conclusions about previously exposed vaccinees are limited because only five or six AZD1222 recipients were SARS-CoV-2 seropositive at baseline. A significant rise in spike-specific TCR breadth and depth was observed after two AZD1222 doses relative to day 0 and relative to MenACWY recipients. Most participants were white British and females outnumbered males, and the authors suggested that clonal diversity may have been underestimated. Vaccine-associated CD4 TCRs spanned the whole spike protein, with dominant responses in regions 160-218 and 743-854. Nearly half of unique spike-specific TCRs reportedly recognized epitopes outside regions mutated in the B.1.351 and B.1.1.7 variants. Because no day 14 peak-response samples were available, repertoires were characterized only after the peak T cell response.

This sample's time point label indicates: baseline before first vaccination. Vaccinee samples came from UK trials COV001 and COV002, including a single-blind randomized controlled phase 2/3 trial of AZD1222 (ChAdOx1 nCoV-19) in healthy adults. For TCRbeta chain sequencing, PBMC samples from trial participants were taken at day 0 and at day 28 after the second dose. The V end loses 3 bases and the J end loses 3 bases, and a stretch of 9 bases separates them. The CDR3 numbers 15 residues from cysteine through phenylalanine. The retained sequence is limited to the CDR3, 45 bases, with the frame set at the first base. For CDR1 and CDR2, the germline V gene lists MDHEN and SYDVKM. The CDR3 regions of human TCRbeta chains were subjected to immunosequencing. The paper's processing steps were these. TCRs in the repertoires were matched against a reference library of SARS-CoV-2-specific TCRs that had been generated with the MIRA antigen-specificity platform. Breadth was defined as the fraction of unique TCRs that were SARS-CoV-2-associated, and depth was defined as the fraction of total T cells that were SARS-CoV-2-associated. Using the MIRA data, every spike-specific TCR was mapped to the spike region that the TCR reacted to and assigned to either a CD4 or a CD8 class. Log10-transformed breadth and depth values were compared by one-way ANOVA with Sidak's multiple comparisons tests. This immuneACCESS table, as held by TCRdb, lists in-frame sequences with V and J called but not all clones. Of the missing ones, under half trace to an unresolved V gene in checked studies; the others have no known cause. From that table come the V and J calls and clone size; the DNA was used to work out D and trimming. This sample holds 150,000 or so clones; around nine tenths were observed only once. The ten largest clones represent around 5.2% of the sample.

Turning to this clone: It has no known antigen specificity. No qualities accompany the bases; no much larger clone lies one base away.

Sequenced material: peripheral blood, taken on day 0 of AZD1222 vaccination. The TCR was taken from an adult in good health. The chain employs TRBV28 and TRBJ1-6, with no confident D gene call. The nucleotide sequence reads as follows: TGTGCCAGCAGTTTTGCACTCCGCTATAATTCACCCCTCCACTTT. Its product reads: CASSFALRYNSPLHF.